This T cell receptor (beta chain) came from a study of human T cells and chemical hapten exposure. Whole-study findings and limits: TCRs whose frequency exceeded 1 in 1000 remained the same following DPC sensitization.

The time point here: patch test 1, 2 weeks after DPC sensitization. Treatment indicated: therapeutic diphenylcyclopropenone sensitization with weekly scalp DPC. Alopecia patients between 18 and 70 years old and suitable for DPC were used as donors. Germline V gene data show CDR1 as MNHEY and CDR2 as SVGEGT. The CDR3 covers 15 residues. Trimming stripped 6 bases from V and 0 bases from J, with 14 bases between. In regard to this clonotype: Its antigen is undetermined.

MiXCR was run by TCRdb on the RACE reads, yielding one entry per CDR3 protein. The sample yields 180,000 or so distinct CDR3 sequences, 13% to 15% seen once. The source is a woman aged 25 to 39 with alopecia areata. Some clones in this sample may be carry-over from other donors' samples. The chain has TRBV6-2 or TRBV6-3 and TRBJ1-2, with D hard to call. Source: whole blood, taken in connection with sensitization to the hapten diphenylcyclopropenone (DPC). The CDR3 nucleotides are TGTGCCAGCAGCCGCGGACGGCCAACTAACTATGGCTACACCTTC. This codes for CASSRGRPTNYGYTF.